The rows below give T cell receptor beta chains drawn from one sample of a study of Graves' ophthalmopathy and Graves' hyperthyroidism. TCRdb passed the multiplex PCR reads through MiXCR, listing each CDR3 protein once. The repertoire holds over 500,000 distinct CDR3 sequences, with 22% as singletons. Specimen: peripheral blood. Receptors were obtained from a woman younger than 30 with stable Graves' hyperthyroidism. Some clones in this sample may be carry-over from other donors' samples. Each CDR3 is given with its conserved first and last residue. Fields, in order: V gene, J gene, clone size, D gene, CDR3 DNA, CDR3 protein. The D gene is left open where the match is weak. Only some rows state a clone size, as once, few, many or a class for expanded clones.

TRBV20-1	TRBJ2-7	few	.	TGCAGTGCCGCCCCGCTCGGCCGCACCATCTACGAGCAGTACTTC	CSAAPLGRTIYEQYF
TRBV2	TRBJ2-5	few	.	TGTGCCAGCAGTGAAGCAATAGGCGGGACCCAGTACTTC	CASSEAIGGTQYF
TRBV10-2	TRBJ1-2	.	TRBD1	TGCGCCAGCGCCCCTAGACAGGGTGGCTATGGCTACACCTTC	CASAPRQGGYGYTF
TRBV28	TRBJ2-7	many	TRBD2	TGTGCCAGCAGCCTTGAGGGACTAGTTTACGAGCAGTACTTC	CASSLEGLVYEQYF
TRBV7-8	TRBJ2-5	.	.	TGTGCCAGCAGCTTAGCAGCACCCGTGGCAGAGACCCAGTACTTC	CASSLAAPVAETQYF
TRBV29-1	TRBJ2-5	many	.	TGCAGCGTGGGATACAGGGAAGAGACCCAGTACTTC	CSVGYREETQYF
TRBV12-3/TRBV12-4	TRBJ1-2	few	.	TGTGCCAGCAGGTCCGGTATGGGGAACTATGGCTACACCTTC	CASRSGMGNYGYTF
TRBV10-3	TRBJ2-2	many	TRBD2	TGTGCCATCAGTGAAGGACTAGCGGGGCTCACCGGGGAGCTGTTTTTT	CAISEGLAGLTGELFF
TRBV20-1	TRBJ2-5	.	.	TGCAGTGCTAGAGACGCGGGGGACAGCCAAGAGACCCAGTACTTC	CSARDAGDSQETQYF
TRBV12-3/TRBV12-4	TRBJ1-5	.	.	TGTGCCAGCAGGGGGCTTGGGGGTCAGCCCCAGCATTTT	CASRGLGGQPQHF
TRBV20-1	TRBJ2-7	.	TRBD1	TGCAGTGCTCCCGACAGGGGCCAGACCTACGAGCAGTACTTC	CSAPDRGQTYEQYF
TRBV7-8	TRBJ1-5	many	TRBD1	TGTGCCAGCAGCTTTGGGGGACAGGGCCGTCAGCCCCAGCATTTT	CASSFGGQGRQPQHF
TRBV12-5	TRBJ1-5	many	.	TGTGCTAGTGGTTTGGTGGGCAGTGTGGCGCCCCAGCATTTT	CASGLVGSVAPQHF
TRBV28	TRBJ2-7	.	TRBD2	TGTGCCAGCAAGGCCGATATAGCGGGAGGTTGGTACGAGCAGTACTTC	CASKADIAGGWYEQYF
TRBV20-1	TRBJ2-5	.	TRBD2	TGCAGTGCAACGGGACTAGCGGGAATTAGGGCCCAGTACTTC	CSATGLAGIRAQYF
TRBV29-1	TRBJ2-7	.	.	TGCAGCGTTTTGATGGGAGGCGAGCAGTACTTC	CSVLMGGEQYF
TRBV27	TRBJ1-1	many	.	TGTGCCAGCAGTTCCCAGGGAGGGTGGAACACTGAAGCTTTCTTT	CASSSQGGWNTEAFF
TRBV3-1	TRBJ1-5	few	.	TGTGCCAGCAGCCCTGCTCTACTCAGCAATCAGCCCCAGCATTTT	CASSPALLSNQPQHF
TRBV30	TRBJ1-3	.	.	TGTGCCTGGAGTACGGGACCCTCACCTTATTTT	CAWSTGPSPYF
TRBV20-1	TRBJ1-5	many	.	TGCAGTGCTAGAGATCGAAAAACAGGGATTGATCAGCCCCAGCATTTT	CSARDRKTGIDQPQHF
TRBV29-1	TRBJ1-1	many	.	TGCAGCGTGGCCTCGGGGAACACTGAAGCTTTCTTT	CSVASGNTEAFF
TRBV15	TRBJ2-2	few	TRBD2	TGTGCCACCAGCAGAGATTCCAGACTAGCGGGGACCGGGGAGCTGTTTTTT	CATSRDSRLAGTGELFF
TRBV28	TRBJ1-1	.	.	TGTGCCAGCAGAGTGACTGTGGGCGCTGAAGCTTTCTTT	CASRVTVGAEAFF
TRBV2	TRBJ1-1	.	.	TGTGCCAGCAGCGAGGACTCCGGAACGAACACTGAAGCTTTCTTT	CASSEDSGTNTEAFF
TRBV12-3/TRBV12-4	TRBJ2-4	many	TRBD1	TGTGCCAGCAGTTTACGACAGGGAAGTTCCGACATTCAGTACTTC	CASSLRQGSSDIQYF
TRBV12-3/TRBV12-4	TRBJ1-1	once	.	TGTGCCAGCAGTTTTCCGACAGGGAACACTGAAGCTTTCTTT	CASSFPTGNTEAFF
TRBV28	TRBJ2-5	.	TRBD2	TGTGCCAGCAGTCCCTTTTATGGGACTAGCGGGAGGGCCGTAGAGACCCAGTACTTC	CASSPFYGTSGRAVETQYF
TRBV29-1	TRBJ2-5	.	.	TGCAGCGTTCGAACCCGCTACAGGGACCACCAAGAGACCCAGTACTTC	CSVRTRYRDHQETQYF
TRBV18	TRBJ1-1	few	.	TGTGCCAGCTCACCATGGGACACCCACACTGAAGCTTTCTTT	CASSPWDTHTEAFF
TRBV25-1	TRBJ1-6	many	TRBD1	TGTGCCAGCAGTGATGGGACAGGATATAATTCACCCCTCCACTTT	CASSDGTGYNSPLHF
TRBV15	TRBJ1-5	.	.	TGTACCACCAGCAGAGGTGATCTCGAGCCCCAGCATTTT	CTTSRGDLEPQHF
TRBV7-9	TRBJ1-1	many	TRBD1	TGTGCCAGCAGCTCGGACAGGGTAAGGACTGAAGCTTTCTTT	CASSSDRVRTEAFF
TRBV6-1	TRBJ1-2	few	TRBD1	TGTGCCAGCAGTGGAAGGGGGCCCTTCGACTTTAACTATGGCTACACCTTC	CASSGRGPFDFNYGYTF
TRBV19	TRBJ1-5	.	.	TGTGCCAGTAGTACGGCGGCTGAGCAGCCCCAGCATTTT	CASSTAAEQPQHF
TRBV18	TRBJ2-7	.	.	TGTGCCAGCTCACCAGAGGTCCGGGGCTACGAGCAGTACTTC	CASSPEVRGYEQYF
TRBV12-3/TRBV12-4	TRBJ1-1	many	.	TGTGCCAGCAGCGGGACAATCATGAACACTGAAGCTTTCTTT	CASSGTIMNTEAFF
TRBV6-2/TRBV6-3	TRBJ1-6	.	.	TGTGCCAGCAGCCCACGTCGGGGGCTTTGGTCACCCCTCCACTTT	CASSPRRGLWSPLHF
TRBV6-5	TRBJ2-7	few	TRBD1	TGTGCCAGCAGTTATCGTAGACAGGGTTGGGGTCACTACGAGCAGTACTTC	CASSYRRQGWGHYEQYF
TRBV15	TRBJ1-5	many	.	TGTGCCACCAGGGGGGGGCGGAATGGCAATCAGCCCCAGCATTTT	CATRGGRNGNQPQHF
TRBV5-1	TRBJ2-7	many	.	TGCGCCAGCAGCTCCTACAGGGGGAGGGGGTACGAGCAGTACTTC	CASSSYRGRGYEQYF
TRBV11-2	TRBJ2-5	many	.	TGTGCCAGCAGCTTAGGGCCCTGGGGGCGCGGGGAGACCCAGTACTTC	CASSLGPWGRGETQYF
TRBV7-2	TRBJ1-5	many	.	TGTGCCAGCAGCCTAGGCCACAGGGTTGTCCAGCCCCAGCATTTT	CASSLGHRVVQPQHF
TRBV7-2	TRBJ2-5	many	.	TGTGCCAGCACTTCTCCGGGAAAAGAGACCCAGTACTTC	CASTSPGKETQYF
TRBV5-6	TRBJ2-2	.	TRBD2	TGTGCCAGCAGCTTGATGGGGGAAAGCGGGACGAACACCGGGGAGCTGTTTTTT	CASSLMGESGTNTGELFF
TRBV27	TRBJ1-2	few	TRBD1	TGTGCCAGCAGTTTCTTTGAAGGGGGCGCATCTACCTTC	CASSFFEGGASTF
TRBV24-1	TRBJ1-5	many	TRBD1	TGTGCCACCAGTGATTTGCAGGGACAGGGTAATCAGCCCCAGCATTTT	CATSDLQGQGNQPQHF
TRBV6-1	TRBJ2-5	.	.	TGTGCCAGCAGTATAACTTGGGGGGCGCAAGAGACCCAGTACTTC	CASSITWGAQETQYF
TRBV20-1	TRBJ1-2	few	.	TGCAGTGCCCCGACTGGGTACTATGGCTACACCTTC	CSAPTGYYGYTF
TRBV6-5	TRBJ2-7	many	TRBD2	TGTGCCAGCAGTCCCGGGACTAGCGGGAGTGGGTACGAGCAGTACTTC	CASSPGTSGSGYEQYF
TRBV15	TRBJ1-1	few	.	TGTGCCACCAGCAGAGGACAGGTAACTGAAGCTTTCTTT	CATSRGQVTEAFF
TRBV24-1	TRBJ2-2	few	.	TGTGCCACCAGTGCCGCGGGACAGCCGATCTCCGGGGAGCTGTTTTTT	CATSAAGQPISGELFF
TRBV7-2	TRBJ2-7	.	.	TGTGCCAGCAGCTTAGCAGAGGGGTTCTCCTACGAGCAGTACTTC	CASSLAEGFSYEQYF
TRBV10-3	TRBJ2-2	many	.	TGTGCCATCAGTGATCGAGCAGCGAACACCGGGGAGCTGTTTTTT	CAISDRAANTGELFF
TRBV6-1	TRBJ2-7	.	.	TGTGCCAGCAGTGCCAGGAGTGGCAGACCCTACGAGCAGTACTTC	CASSARSGRPYEQYF
TRBV10-1	TRBJ1-5	many	.	TGCGCCAGCACCGCCCGAGGGTCTAATCAGCCCCAGCATTTT	CASTARGSNQPQHF
TRBV5-1	TRBJ2-7	.	TRBD1	TGCGCCAGCAGCCCGACCCCCGGGACAGGGTTGCTCGAGCAGTACTTC	CASSPTPGTGLLEQYF
TRBV13	TRBJ2-7	many	.	TGTGCCAGCAGCTTTGTACAGGGACCCTTCTCCTACGAGCAGTACTTC	CASSFVQGPFSYEQYF
TRBV7-2	TRBJ1-3	many	.	TGTGCCAGCAGCTCGTCAGGGGTCTCTGGAAACACCATATATTTT	CASSSSGVSGNTIYF
TRBV11-1	TRBJ1-1	.	.	TGTGCCAGCAGCTTAAAGGGGCGGCAACAGGGAGGTACTGAAGCTTTCTTT	CASSLKGRQQGGTEAFF